The table lists the clone carrying this TCR beta chain with a few counts. Its antigen is not identified. This entry belongs to a study of T-cell reconstitution after alpha-beta-depleted transplantation in children. Notes on the study in general: Several patients had high TCRbeta diversity at day 60; it came from surviving recipient T cells and thymic progenitors. Alpha-beta T cells about two months after transplant reportedly derived from several hundred expanded graft clones. Most T-cell counts and diversity one year after the transplant came from T cells that were newly produced.

TCRbeta library preparation incorporated unique molecular identifiers. TCRdb called the PCR reads again in MiXCR, with one record for every CDR3 protein. This table holds some 200,000 distinct CDR3 sequences, 9.5% to 13% found once. The V gene's germline CDR1 is LNHNV and CDR2 YYDKDF (reference sequence). The germline V and J ends were trimmed by 3 bases and 10 bases, with 15 bases remaining between them. The CDR3 totals 13 residues. The clonotype comes from a child younger than two with acute myeloid leukemia, due to receive a stem cell transplant. The sample in question was PBMCs, obtained before TCRalphabeta/CD19-depleted stem cell transplant. V is TRBV15 and J is TRBJ1-2; D call uncertain. The CDR3 region has the DNA TGTGCCACCAGCAGGCCCCCCAATCGTCCCTACACCTTC. It translates to CATSRPPNRPYTF.